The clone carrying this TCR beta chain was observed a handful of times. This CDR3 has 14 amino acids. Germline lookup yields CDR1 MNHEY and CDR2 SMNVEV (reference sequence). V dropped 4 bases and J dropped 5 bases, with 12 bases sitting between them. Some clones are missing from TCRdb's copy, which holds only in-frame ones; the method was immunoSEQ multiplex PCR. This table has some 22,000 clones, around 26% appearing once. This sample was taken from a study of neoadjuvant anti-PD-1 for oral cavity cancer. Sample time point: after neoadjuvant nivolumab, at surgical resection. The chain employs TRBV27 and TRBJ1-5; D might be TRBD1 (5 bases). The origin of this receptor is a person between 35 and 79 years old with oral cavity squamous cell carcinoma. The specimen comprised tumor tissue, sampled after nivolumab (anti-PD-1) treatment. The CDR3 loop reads CASSSGTNYQPQHF. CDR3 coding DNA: TGTGCCAGCAGTTCAGGGACTAACTATCAGCCCCAGCATTTT.